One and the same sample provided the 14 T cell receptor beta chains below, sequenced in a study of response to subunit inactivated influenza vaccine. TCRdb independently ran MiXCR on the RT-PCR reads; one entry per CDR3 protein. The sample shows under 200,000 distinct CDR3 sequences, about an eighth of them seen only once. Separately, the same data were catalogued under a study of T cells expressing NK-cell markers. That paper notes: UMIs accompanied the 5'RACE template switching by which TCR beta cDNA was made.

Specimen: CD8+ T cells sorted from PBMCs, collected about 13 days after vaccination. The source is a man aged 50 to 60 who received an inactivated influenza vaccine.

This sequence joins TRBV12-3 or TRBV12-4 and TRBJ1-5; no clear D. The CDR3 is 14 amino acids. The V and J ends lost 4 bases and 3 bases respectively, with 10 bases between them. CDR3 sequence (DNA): TGTGCCAGCAGTTCCACAGAGTACAATCAGCCCCAGCATTTT. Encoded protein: CASSSTEYNQPQHF.

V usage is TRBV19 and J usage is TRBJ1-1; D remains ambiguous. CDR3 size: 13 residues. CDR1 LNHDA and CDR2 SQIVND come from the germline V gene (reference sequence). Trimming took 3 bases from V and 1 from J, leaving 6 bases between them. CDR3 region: CASSIFGNTEAFF. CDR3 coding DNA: TGTGCCAGTAGTATTTTCGGGAACACTGAAGCTTTCTTT.

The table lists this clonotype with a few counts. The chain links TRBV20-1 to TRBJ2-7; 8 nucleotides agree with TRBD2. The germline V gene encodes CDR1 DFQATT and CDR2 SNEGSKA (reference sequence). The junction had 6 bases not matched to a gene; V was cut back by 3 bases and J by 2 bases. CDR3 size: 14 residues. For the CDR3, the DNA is TGCAGTGCTAGGGGCGGGGGGCACCCCTACGAGCAGTACTTC. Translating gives CSARGGGHPYEQYF.

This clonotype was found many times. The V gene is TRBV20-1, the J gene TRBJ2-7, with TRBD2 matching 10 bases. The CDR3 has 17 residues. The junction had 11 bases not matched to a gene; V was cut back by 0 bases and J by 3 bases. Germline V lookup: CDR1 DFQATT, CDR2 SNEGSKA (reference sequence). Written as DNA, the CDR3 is TGCAGTGCTAGAGAAGACGGGCCAGCGGGAGGGAGCTACGAGCAGTACTTC. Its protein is CSAREDGPAGGSYEQYF.

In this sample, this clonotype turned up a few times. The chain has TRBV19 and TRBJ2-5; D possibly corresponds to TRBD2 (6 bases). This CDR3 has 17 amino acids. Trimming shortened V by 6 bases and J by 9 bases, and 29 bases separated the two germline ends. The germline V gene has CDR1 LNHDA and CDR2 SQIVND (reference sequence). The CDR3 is CASSLDAGPGFEDPQYF. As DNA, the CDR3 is TGTGCCAGTAGCCTGGATGCGGGGCCCGGTTTTGAGGACCCCCAGTACTTC.

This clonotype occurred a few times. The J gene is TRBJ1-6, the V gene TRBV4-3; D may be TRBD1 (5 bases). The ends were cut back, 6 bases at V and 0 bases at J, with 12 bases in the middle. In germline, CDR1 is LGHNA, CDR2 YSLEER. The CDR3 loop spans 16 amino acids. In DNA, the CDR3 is TGCGCCAGCAGGGAGGGGCTGCTCTCCTATAATTCACCCCTCCACTTT. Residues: CASREGLLSYNSPLHF.

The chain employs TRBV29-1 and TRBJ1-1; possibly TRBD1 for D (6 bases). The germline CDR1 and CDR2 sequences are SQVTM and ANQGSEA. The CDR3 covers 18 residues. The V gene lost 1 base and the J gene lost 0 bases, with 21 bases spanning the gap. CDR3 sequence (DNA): TGCAGCGTTGAAGTGGGACAAGCTTTTTGGAACCTGAACACTGAAGCTTTCTTT. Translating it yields CSVEVGQAFWNLNTEAFF.

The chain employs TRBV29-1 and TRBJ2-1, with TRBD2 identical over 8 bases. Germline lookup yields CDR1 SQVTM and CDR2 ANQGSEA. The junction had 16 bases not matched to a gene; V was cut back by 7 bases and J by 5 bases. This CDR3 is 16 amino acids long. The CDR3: CSAIPVLAGWNNEQFF. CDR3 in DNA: TGCAGCGCCATCCCAGTCCTAGCGGGTTGGAACAATGAGCAGTTCTTC.

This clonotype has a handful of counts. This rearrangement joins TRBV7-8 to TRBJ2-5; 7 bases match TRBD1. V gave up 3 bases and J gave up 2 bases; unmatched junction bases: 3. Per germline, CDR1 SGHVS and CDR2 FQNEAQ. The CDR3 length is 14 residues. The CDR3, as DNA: TGTGCCAGCAGCTTGGGACAGAGTCAAGAGACCCAGTACTTC. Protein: CASSLGQSQETQYF.

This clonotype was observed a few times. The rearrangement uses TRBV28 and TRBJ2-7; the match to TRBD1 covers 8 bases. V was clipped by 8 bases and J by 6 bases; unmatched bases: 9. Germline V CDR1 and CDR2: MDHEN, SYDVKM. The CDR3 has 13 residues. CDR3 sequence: CASSPGQGGEQYF. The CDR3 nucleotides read TGTGCCAGCTCCCCAGGACAGGGCGGCGAGCAGTACTTC.

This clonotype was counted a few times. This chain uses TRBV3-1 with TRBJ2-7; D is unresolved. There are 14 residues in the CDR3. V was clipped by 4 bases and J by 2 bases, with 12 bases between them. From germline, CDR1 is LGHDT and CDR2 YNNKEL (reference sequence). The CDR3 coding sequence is TGTGCCAGCAGCCTGGGGATAAGAACCTACGAGCAGTACTTC. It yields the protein CASSLGIRTYEQYF.

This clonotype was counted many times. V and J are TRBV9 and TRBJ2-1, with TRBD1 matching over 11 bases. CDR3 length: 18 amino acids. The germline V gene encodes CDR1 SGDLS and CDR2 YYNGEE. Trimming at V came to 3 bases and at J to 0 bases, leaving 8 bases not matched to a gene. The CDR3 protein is CASSAPRTGGNSYNEQFF. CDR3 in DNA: TGTGCCAGCAGCGCTCCGAGGACAGGGGGCAACTCCTACAATGAGCAGTTCTTC. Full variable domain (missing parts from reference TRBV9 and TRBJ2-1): DSGVTQTPKHLITATGQRVTLRCSPRSGDLSVYWYQQSLDQGLQFLIQYYNGEERAKGNILERFSAQQFPDLHSELNLSSLELGDSALYFCASSAPRTGGNSYNEQFFGPGTRLTVL.

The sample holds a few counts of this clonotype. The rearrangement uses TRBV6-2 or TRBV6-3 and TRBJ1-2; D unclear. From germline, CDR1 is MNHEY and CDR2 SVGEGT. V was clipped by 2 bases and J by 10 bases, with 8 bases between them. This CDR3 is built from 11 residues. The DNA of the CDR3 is TGTGCCAGCAGTTACACGGTCTTCTACACCTTC. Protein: CASSYTVFYTF.

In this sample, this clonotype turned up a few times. The CDR3 is CASSYSILADGTGELFF. CDR3 coding DNA: TGTGCCAGCAGTTACTCGATCCTGGCGGATGGAACCGGGGAGCTGTTTTTT. The V and J genes are TRBV6-5 and TRBJ2-2, with D hard to call. The CDR3 sequence is 17 residues long. From germline, CDR1 is MNHEY and CDR2 SVGAGI. Trimming removed 0 bases at V and 5 bases at J, with 16 bases between.